The present T cell receptor (beta chain) was sequenced within a study of T-cell memory formation after mild COVID-19 (dated by TCRdb to the early 2020s). In the study overall: TCR sequence clusters from the two donors were found to be largely donor specific. T-cell clones expanding and contracting after mild COVID-19 in two donors were tracked by longitudinal TCRalpha and TCRbeta repertoire sequencing. Two young, previously healthy adult volunteers, one female and one male, were included in the cohort.

Including the terminal cysteine and phenylalanine, the CDR3 comprises 16 residues. Here the CDR3 DNA is all that survives: 48 bases in frame from base 1. V ends up 6 bases short and J 0 bases short, with an unmatched junction base count of 7. The germline V gene specifies KGHSH as CDR1 and LQKENI as CDR2. Ficoll-Paque density gradient centrifugation was used to isolate PBMCs. Results and caveats for the whole study, not just this receptor: From day 15 to 85, contracting clones showed balanced CD4/CD8 phenotypes, whereas a second wave of clones that expanded from day 15 to 37 leaned towards CD4+. Some responding clones were found in pre-infection memory, which suggests that pre-existing cross-reactive memory T cells took part in the SARS-CoV-2 response. The second-wave clones that peaked on day 37 were not confirmed to be SARS-CoV-2 specific. Contracting CD4+ clones were found mainly in CM and EM memory subsets, while CD8+ clones were enriched in EMRA. Only two mild cases were covered by the study, and larger cohorts that include severe cases with pre-infection samples were considered necessary.

Sequencing was performed on an Illumina NovaSeq 6000. TCRalpha and TCRbeta cDNA libraries were built by 5'RACE with constant-segment primers, adding sample barcodes and unique molecular identifiers. Trizol reagent was used to extract RNA from every sample. Amplification of the libraries took two PCR steps, and the second step added a second sample barcode plus Illumina TruSeq adapters. Libraries were sequenced on an Illumina NovaSeq with 2 x 150 bp paired-end reads. In the original analysis: Reads were demultiplexed and collapsed into UMI-guided consensus sequences with migec v1.2.7. Using mixcr v2.1.11, UMI consensuses were aligned to TRA and TRB V and J templates and then assembled into clonotypes. A clonotype was counted as expanded or contracted only when both edgeR and NoisET called the clonotype significant, with the noise models trained on biological replicates. For edgeR calls, the cutoffs were a false discovery rate-adjusted p below 0.01 and a log2 fold-change threshold of 1. PCA with hierarchical clustering of max-normalized trajectories of the 1000 most abundant clonotypes was used as exploratory dynamics analysis. Separately sequenced CD4+ and CD8+ repertoires were used to assign a CD4 or CD8 phenotype to each responding clone. In TCRdb, the public reads were trimmed at Q25 with fastp and aligned with MiXCR, with productive beta chains retained. Every CDR3 protein is listed once, alongside the most common genes and DNA of its rows. Clone size and V and J calls follow TCRdb, not the original study. This sample holds 550,000 to 600,000 distinct CDR3 sequences; roughly 20% were observed only once. The ten largest make up roughly 8.3% of the sample.

As regards this clonotype: What antigen it recognizes has not been identified. No base quality information exists; no much larger clone differs at one position.

The chain is assembled from TRBV18 and TRBJ2-2; 7 bases in between match TRBD1. The TCR comes from an adult woman who had mild COVID-19 (a few samples of this study predate the infection). The sample titles of this study are shuffled in the database, so cell type and time point are left out; the donor was told from shared clones. Sample: PBMCs or a T cell subset sorted from them (not recorded which). The DNA sequence is given as TGTGCCAGCTCTCCGAGACAGGGTCCGAACACCGGGGAGCTGTTTTTT. It encodes CASSPRQGPNTGELFF.